The next 18 T cell receptor beta chains were all read from a single sample in a study of T cell repertoires in cytomegalovirus infection. TCRdb used MiXCR to reprocess the reads, holding one entry per CDR3 protein. The sample contains around 280,000 distinct CDR3 sequences, roughly an eighth of which appear only once. The sample taken for sequencing was PBMCs. All receptors come from a human donor in good health (CMV status not recorded). Some clones in this sample may be carry-over from other donors' samples.

The rearrangement links TRBV6-6 to TRBJ1-2; possibly TRBD1 for D (5 bases). With 6 bases removed from V and 4 bases from J, the gap between germline ends came to 12 bases. The V gene's germline CDR1 is MNHNY and CDR2 SVGAGI (reference sequence). The CDR3 is 13 amino acids. This CDR3 reads CASSVRELYGYTF. CDR3 bases: TGTGCCAGCAGCGTCAGGGAGCTCTATGGCTACACCTTC.

In this sample, this clonotype turned up many times. The chain couples TRBV28 to TRBJ1-2; 9 nucleotides align to TRBD1. The CDR3 totals 14 residues. CDR1 is MDHEN and CDR2 is SYDVKM in the germline V gene. Trimming removed 2 bases from V and 8 bases from J; junction bases left unmatched: 6. DNA for the CDR3: TGTGCCAGCAGTTTAGGAGGACAGGGGACGGGCTACACCTTC. Protein product: CASSLGGQGTGYTF.

The genes are TRBV20-1 and TRBJ1-1, with unresolved D. The germline V gene has CDR1 DFQATT and CDR2 SNEGSKA (reference sequence). This CDR3 is built from 13 residues. Trimming removed 5 bases from V and 10 bases from J, with 20 bases in between. CDR3 sequence (DNA): TGCAGTGCTTATGAACCCCTCCTGGGTGCAGCTTTCTTT. Translation gives CSAYEPLLGAAFF.

This clonotype was picked up many times. V gene TRBV12-3 or TRBV12-4 combines with J gene TRBJ2-5, with a weak D call TRBD1 (6 bases). The CDR3 totals 14 residues. The V end was cut by 7 bases, the J end by 5 bases, with 17 bases between. For the CDR3, the DNA is TGTGCCAGCAATTGGGCAGGGGTTTGGGAGACCCAGTACTTC. Protein product: CASNWAGVWETQYF.

The V call is TRBV5-6, the J call TRBJ2-2; no clear D. V lost 1 base and J 0 bases, leaving 10 bases between the germline ends. There are 16 residues in the CDR3. Germline CDR1 reads SGHDT; CDR2 reads YYEEEE. For the CDR3, the DNA is TGTGCCAGCAGCTTGTTTTCCAGCACGAACACCGGGGAGCTGTTTTTT. Amino acid sequence: CASSLFSSTNTGELFF. The entire variable domain, with the rest obtained from reference TRBV5-6 and TRBJ2-2, is as follows: DAGVTQSPTHLIKTRGQQVTLRCSPKSGHDTVSWYQQALGQGPQFIFQYYEEEERQRGNFPDRFSGHQFPNYSSELNVNALLLGDSALYLCASSLFSSTNTGELFFGEGSRLTVL.

This clonotype was seen a few times. J is TRBJ2-1 and V is TRBV7-9; 11 nucleotides agree with TRBD1. CDR1 is SEHNR, CDR2 FQNEAQ, per germline (reference sequence). V lost 4 bases, J lost 2 bases, and 1 base stayed unmatched. The CDR3 is 15 amino acids. Here the CDR3 reads CASSSGQGAYNEQFF. The DNA for the CDR3 is TGTGCCAGCAGCTCGGGACAGGGGGCCTACAATGAGCAGTTCTTC.

The genes are TRBV7-9 and TRBJ2-7; D possibly matches TRBD1 or TRBD2 (5 bases each). CDR1 and CDR2 (germline): SEHNR, FQNEAQ (reference sequence). Trimming removed 6 bases at V and 5 bases at J, with 11 bases between. The CDR3 spans 12 residues. The CDR3 coding sequence is TGTGCCAGCAGACCAGGGAGTAACGAGCAGTACTTC. Its translation is CASRPGSNEQYF.

The chain combines TRBV19 with TRBJ1-5, with 8 positions matching TRBD1. Trimming cost V 6 bases and J 5 bases; bases outside gene matches: 12. Germline V gene lookup returns CDR1 LNHDA and CDR2 SQIVND (reference sequence). The CDR3 is made up of 16 amino acids. CDR3 DNA sequence: TGTGCCAGTAGACCCGTCGACAGGGGAGGTCATCAGCCCCAGCATTTT. Translation: CASRPVDRGGHQPQHF.

This clonotype appeared once. The CDR3 sequence: CSVDGGAGTEAFF. CDR3 sequence (DNA): TGCAGCGTTGATGGTGGGGCGGGGACTGAAGCTTTCTTT. The V and J genes are TRBV29-1 and TRBJ1-1; D is possibly TRBD1 (5 bases). With 3 bases removed from V and 5 bases from J, the gap between germline ends came to 13 bases. This CDR3 is built from 13 residues. Per germline, CDR1 SQVTM and CDR2 ANQGSEA.

The V and J genes are TRBV19 and TRBJ2-7, with 10 bases matching TRBD1. Germline V gene lookup returns CDR1 LNHDA and CDR2 SQIVND (reference sequence). The V segment lost 7 bases and the J segment 2 bases; nucleotides outside the gene matches: 5. The CDR3 extends over 14 amino acids. The DNA of the CDR3 is TGTGCCAGTAAGGCCGGGACAGGGGCCTACGAGCAGTACTTC. Its translation: CASKAGTGAYEQYF. Full variable domain (rest looked up from reference TRBV19 and TRBJ2-7): DGGITQSPKYLFRKEGQNVTLSCEQNLNHDAMYWYRQDPGQGLRLIYYSQIVNDFQKGDIAEGYSVSREKKESFPLTVTSAQKNPTAFYLCASKAGTGAYEQYFGPGTRLTVT.

The table lists this clonotype with many counts. The chain couples TRBV7-2 to TRBJ2-5; 8 nucleotides agree with TRBD2. The CDR3 runs 13 residues. Trimming removed 2 bases from V and 12 bases from J; junction bases left unmatched: 8. The V gene's germline CDR1 is SGHTA and CDR2 FQGNSA. CDR3 residues: CASSLIAGPPKYF. CDR3 coding DNA: TGTGCCAGCAGCTTAATAGCGGGGCCCCCGAAGTACTTC.

The rearrangement links TRBV29-1 to TRBJ1-2, with a weak D call TRBD1 (6 bases). Germline CDR1 and CDR2: SQVTM and ANQGSEA. V lost 7 bases and J lost 3, with 15 bases in between. There are 13 residues in the CDR3. Here the CDR3 DNA reads TGCAGCGCCATCCGGGGGGGCGACTATGGCTACACCTTC. It yields the protein CSAIRGGDYGYTF.

In DNA, the CDR3 is TGTGCCAGTAGTGCCTCTGCTAGCACTGAAGCTTTCTTT. Translating it yields CASSASASTEAFF. This chain joins TRBV19 and TRBJ1-1; D gene unclear. The germline CDR1 and CDR2 sequences are LNHDA and SQIVND (reference sequence). V gave up 5 bases and J gave up 4 bases, with 11 bases separating them. This CDR3 is 13 amino acids long.

This clonotype was counted ten times or more. The gene calls are TRBV11-2 and TRBJ1-2, with 9 nucleotides matching TRBD1. Per the germline V gene, CDR1 is SGHAT and CDR2 is FQNNGV. There are 13 residues in the CDR3. V gave up 5 bases and J gave up 8 bases; unmatched junction bases: 6. CDR3 in amino acids: CASSQDRGKGYTF. CDR3 in DNA: TGTGCCAGCAGCCAGGACAGGGGAAAGGGCTACACCTTC.

The chain is built from TRBV20-1 and TRBJ1-1; D is possibly TRBD1 (6 bases). CDR3 length: 13 residues. Per germline, CDR1 DFQATT and CDR2 SNEGSKA (reference sequence). In nucleotides, the CDR3 is TGCAGGGCCGAGATGGGACAGAACACTGAAGCTTTCTTT. It yields the protein CRAEMGQNTEAFF.

This clonotype was detected a few times. The chain is built from TRBV5-1 and TRBJ1-2; D uncertain. The CDR3 is 13 residues long. V lost 8 bases and J lost 4, with 15 bases in between. Germline CDR1 SGHRS, CDR2 YFSETQ. The CDR3 DNA follows: TGCGCCAGTGGACTGGAGGCCAGCTATGGCTACACCTTC. Its translation: CASGLEASYGYTF. Full variable domain (remainder filled in from reference TRBV5-1 and TRBJ1-2): KAGVTQTPRYLIKTRGQQVTLSCSPISGHRSVSWYQQTPGQGLQFLFEYFSETQRNKGNFPGRFSGRQFSNSRSEMNVSTLELGDSALYLCASGLEASYGYTFGSGTRLTVV.

The rearrangement uses TRBV19 and TRBJ1-1, with TRBD1 identical over 7 bases. Germline V gene sequence: CDR1 LNHDA, CDR2 SQIVND (reference sequence). This CDR3 has 14 amino acids. The junction had 5 bases not matched to a gene; V was cut back by 3 bases and J by 4 bases. The CDR3 is CASSITGVRTEAFF. CDR3 in DNA: TGTGCCAGTAGTATCACAGGGGTTCGCACTGAAGCTTTCTTT.

This clonotype was found a few times. V is TRBV28 and J is TRBJ2-1; 8 nucleotides line up with TRBD1. Germline values: CDR1 MDHEN, CDR2 SYDVKM. The V segment lost 4 bases and the J segment 13 bases; nucleotides outside the gene matches: 6. The CDR3 length is 12 residues. CDR3 loop: CASSSQGAAQFF. CDR3 DNA: TGTGCCAGCAGTTCTCAGGGGGCCGCCCAGTTCTTC.